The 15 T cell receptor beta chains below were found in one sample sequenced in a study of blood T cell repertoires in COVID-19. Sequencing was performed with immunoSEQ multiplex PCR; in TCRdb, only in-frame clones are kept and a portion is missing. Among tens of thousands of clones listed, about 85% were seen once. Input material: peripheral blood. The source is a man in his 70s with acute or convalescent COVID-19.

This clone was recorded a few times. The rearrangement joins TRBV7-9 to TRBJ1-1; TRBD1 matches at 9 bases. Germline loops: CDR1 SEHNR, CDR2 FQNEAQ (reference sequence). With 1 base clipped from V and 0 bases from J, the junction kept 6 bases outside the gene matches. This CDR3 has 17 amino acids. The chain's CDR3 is CASSLDGTGWVNTEAFF. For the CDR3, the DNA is TGTGCCAGCAGCTTAGATGGGACAGGGTGGGTGAACACTGAAGCTTTCTTT.

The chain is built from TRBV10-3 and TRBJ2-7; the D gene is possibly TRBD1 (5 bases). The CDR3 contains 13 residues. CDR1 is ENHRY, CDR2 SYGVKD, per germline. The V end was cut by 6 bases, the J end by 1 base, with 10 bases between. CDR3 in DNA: TGTGCCATCAGCCCCGACAGTTCCTACGAGCAGTACTTC. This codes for CAISPDSSYEQYF.

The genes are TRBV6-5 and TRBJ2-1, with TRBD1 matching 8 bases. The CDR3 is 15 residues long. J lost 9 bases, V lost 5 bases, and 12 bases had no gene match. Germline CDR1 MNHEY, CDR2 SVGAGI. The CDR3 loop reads CASSLGQGDAGEQFF. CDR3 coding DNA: TGTGCCAGCAGTCTAGGACAGGGAGATGCGGGTGAGCAGTTCTTC.

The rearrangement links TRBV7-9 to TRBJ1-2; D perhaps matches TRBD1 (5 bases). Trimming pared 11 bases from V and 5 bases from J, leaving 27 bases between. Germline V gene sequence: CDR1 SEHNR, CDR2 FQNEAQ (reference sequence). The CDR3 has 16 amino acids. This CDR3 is CAGQFVDTRGWYGYTF. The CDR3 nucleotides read TGTGCCGGGCAATTTGTAGACACAAGGGGCTGGTATGGCTACACCTTC.

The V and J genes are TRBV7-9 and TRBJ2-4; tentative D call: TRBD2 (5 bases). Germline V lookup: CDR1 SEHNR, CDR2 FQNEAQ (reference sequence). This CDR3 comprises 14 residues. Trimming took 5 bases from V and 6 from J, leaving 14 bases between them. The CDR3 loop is CASSGQTKGNIQYF. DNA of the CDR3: TGTGCCAGCAGCGGTCAGACTAAGGGAAACATTCAGTACTTC.

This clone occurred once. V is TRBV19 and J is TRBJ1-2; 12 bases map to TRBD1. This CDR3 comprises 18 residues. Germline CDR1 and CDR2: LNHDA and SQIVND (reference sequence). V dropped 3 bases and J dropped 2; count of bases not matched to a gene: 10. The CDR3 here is CASSIGDGTGGANYGYTF. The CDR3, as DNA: TGTGCCAGTAGTATTGGGGACGGGACAGGGGGCGCAAACTATGGCTACACCTTC.

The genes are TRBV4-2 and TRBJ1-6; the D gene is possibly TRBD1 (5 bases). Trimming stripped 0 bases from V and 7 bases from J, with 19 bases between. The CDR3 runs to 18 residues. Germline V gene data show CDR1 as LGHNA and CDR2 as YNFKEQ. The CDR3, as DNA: TGTGCCAGCAGCCAAGATGAGGGAATCGGGGGAAAAAATTCACCCCTCCACTTT. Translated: CASSQDEGIGGKNSPLHF.

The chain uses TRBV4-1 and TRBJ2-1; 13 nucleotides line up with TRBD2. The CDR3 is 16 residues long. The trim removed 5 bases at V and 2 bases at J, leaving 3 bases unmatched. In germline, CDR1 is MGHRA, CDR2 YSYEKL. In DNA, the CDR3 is TGCGCCAGCAGCAGTACTAGCGGGGGGGCCTACAATGAGCAGTTCTTC. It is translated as CASSSTSGGAYNEQFF.

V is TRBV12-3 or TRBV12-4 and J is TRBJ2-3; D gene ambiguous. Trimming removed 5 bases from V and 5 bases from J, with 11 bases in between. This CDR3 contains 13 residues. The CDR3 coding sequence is TGTGCCAGCAGTCTCCTCTTTTTAGATACGCAGTATTTT. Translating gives CASSLLFLDTQYF.

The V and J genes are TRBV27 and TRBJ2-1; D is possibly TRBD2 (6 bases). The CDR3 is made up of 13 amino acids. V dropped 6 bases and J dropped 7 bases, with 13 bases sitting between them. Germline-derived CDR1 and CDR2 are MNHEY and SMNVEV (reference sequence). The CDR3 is CASRPWGENEQFF. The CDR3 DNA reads TGTGCCAGCAGACCGTGGGGGGAAAATGAGCAGTTCTTC.

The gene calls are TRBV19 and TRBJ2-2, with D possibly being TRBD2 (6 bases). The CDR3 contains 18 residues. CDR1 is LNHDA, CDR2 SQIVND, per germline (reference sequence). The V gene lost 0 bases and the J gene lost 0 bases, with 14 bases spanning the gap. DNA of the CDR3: TGTGCCAGTAGTATAGATTTTCTGGGGGGAACGAACACCGGGGAGCTGTTTTTT. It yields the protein CASSIDFLGGTNTGELFF.

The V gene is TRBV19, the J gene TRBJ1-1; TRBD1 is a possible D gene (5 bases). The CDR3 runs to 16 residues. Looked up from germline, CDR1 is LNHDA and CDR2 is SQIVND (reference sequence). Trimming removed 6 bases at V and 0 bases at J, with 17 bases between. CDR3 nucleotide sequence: TGTGCCAGTAGGGCCTTTGGGGGGGGGTTGAACACTGAAGCTTTCTTT. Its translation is CASRAFGGGLNTEAFF.

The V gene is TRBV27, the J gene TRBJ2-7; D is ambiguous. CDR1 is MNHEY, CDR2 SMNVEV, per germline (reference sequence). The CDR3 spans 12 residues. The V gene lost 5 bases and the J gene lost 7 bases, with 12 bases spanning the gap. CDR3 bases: TGTGCCAGCAGTCCGTATCTAGGAGAGCAGTACTTC. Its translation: CASSPYLGEQYF.

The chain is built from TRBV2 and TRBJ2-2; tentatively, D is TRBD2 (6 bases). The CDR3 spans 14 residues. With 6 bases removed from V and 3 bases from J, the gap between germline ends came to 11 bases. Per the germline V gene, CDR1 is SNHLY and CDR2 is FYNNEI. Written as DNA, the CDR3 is TGTGCCAGCAGGGCTAGCGCTTACACCGGGGAGCTGTTTTTT. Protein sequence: CASRASAYTGELFF.

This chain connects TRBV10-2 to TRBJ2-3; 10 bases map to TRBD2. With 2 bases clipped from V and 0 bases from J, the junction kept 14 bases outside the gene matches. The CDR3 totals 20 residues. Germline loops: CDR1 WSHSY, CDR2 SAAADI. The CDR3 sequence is CASSEPRRTSGKTSTDTQYF. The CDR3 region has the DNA TGCGCCAGCAGTGAGCCTCGACGGACTAGCGGAAAAACTAGCACAGATACGCAGTATTTT.